The rows below give T cell receptor beta chains drawn from one sample of a study of T-cell reconstitution after alpha-beta-depleted transplantation in children. TCRdb reanalysed the PCR reads using MiXCR and keeps one entry per CDR3 protein. Here the sample spans roughly 170,000 distinct CDR3 sequences, around 6.8% being singletons. The material sequenced was PBMCs from the stem cell graft donor, taken from the stem cell graft. These receptors originate from a human donor who donated a stem cell graft to a child with Wiskott-Aldrich syndrome. Each CDR3 is given with its conserved first and last residue. Fields, in order: V gene, clone size, J gene, D gene, CDR3 protein, CDR3 DNA. The D gene is left open where the match is weak. Clone size is not always given. Where it is, it says once, few, many or a class for expanded clones.

TRBV5-6,once,TRBJ2-7,NA,CASRPGIACEQYF,TGTGCCAGCAGACCCGGGATAGCCTGCGAGCAGTACTTC
TRBV6-5,many,TRBJ2-1,NA,CASSYSPGEEYNEQFF,TGTGCCAGCAGTTACTCACCCGGAGAGGAGTACAATGAGCAGTTCTTC
TRBV10-2,many,TRBJ2-7,TRBD1,CASSEFRDRANEQYF,TGCGCCAGCAGTGAGTTCCGGGACAGGGCCAACGAGCAGTACTTC
TRBV4-1,many,TRBJ2-1,NA,CASSQTGTIPYNEQFF,TGCGCCAGCAGCCAAACAGGGACGATCCCCTACAATGAGCAGTTCTTC
TRBV29-1,many,TRBJ1-5,NA,CSVRTNSNQPQHF,TGCAGCGTTAGAACCAATAGCAATCAGCCCCAGCATTTT
TRBV24-1,many,TRBJ2-1,NA,CATSTQGTYNEQFF,TGTGCCACGTCTACTCAGGGGACCTACAATGAGCAGTTCTTC
TRBV20-1,many,TRBJ2-3,NA,CSARKDTDTQYF,TGCAGTGCCAGAAAAGACACAGATACGCAGTATTTT
TRBV7-8,many,TRBJ2-3,NA,CASSLFRDPRTDTQYF,TGTGCCAGCAGCTTGTTTAGGGACCCCAGAACAGATACGCAGTATTTT
TRBV7-9,many,TRBJ2-1,NA,CASSPLVPPPAYNEQFF,TGTGCCAGCAGCCCCTTGGTTCCGCCACCGGCCTACAATGAGCAGTTCTTC
TRBV30,NA,TRBJ2-1,NA,CAWAPDNEQFF,TGTGCCTGGGCCCCAGACAATGAGCAGTTCTTC
TRBV15,many,TRBJ2-5,NA,CATSRDRGTQYF,TGTGCCACCAGCAGAGACAGAGGGACCCAGTACTTC
TRBV20-1,NA,TRBJ1-4,NA,CSAPAISGFNEKLFF,TGCAGTGCTCCGGCAATATCAGGGTTTAATGAAAAACTGTTTTTT
TRBV5-1,NA,TRBJ1-6,TRBD1,CASSLEDRGNSPLHF,TGCGCCAGCAGCTTGGAGGACAGGGGTAATTCACCCCTCCACTTT
TRBV12-3/TRBV12-4,many,TRBJ2-4,NA,CASRMEGAKNIQYF,TGTGCCAGCAGGATGGAGGGGGCCAAAAACATTCAGTACTTC
TRBV12-3/TRBV12-4,NA,TRBJ1-3,TRBD1,CASRDDRASNTIYF,TGTGCCAGCAGAGACGACAGGGCGAGTAACACCATATATTTT
TRBV29-1,many,TRBJ2-1,TRBD2,CSVARSSGRSYNEQFF,TGCAGCGTTGCCCGCTCTAGCGGGAGAAGCTACAATGAGCAGTTCTTC
TRBV12-3/TRBV12-4,many,TRBJ1-2,NA,CASSPGDYYGYTF,TGTGCCAGCAGCCCGGGGGACTACTATGGCTACACCTTC
TRBV12-3/TRBV12-4,many,TRBJ1-2,NA,CASSLAVSVYGYTF,TGTGCCAGCAGTTTAGCTGTCAGCGTCTATGGCTACACCTTC
TRBV6-4,few,TRBJ2-4,NA,CASSEHNGVAKNIQYF,TGTGCCAGCAGTGAACACAACGGAGTAGCCAAAAACATTCAGTACTTC
TRBV7-2,many,TRBJ2-2,NA,CASSFGGRTGELFF,TGTGCCAGCAGCTTCGGTGGTCGCACCGGGGAGCTGTTTTTT
TRBV4-2,few,TRBJ2-1,TRBD2,CASSQGRTSGDNEQFF,TGTGCCAGCAGCCAAGGAAGGACTAGCGGGGACAATGAGCAGTTCTTC
TRBV29-1,NA,TRBJ2-5,NA,CSVDSGARETQYF,TGCAGCGTTGATTCGGGGGCTCGGGAGACCCAGTACTTC
TRBV6-5,many,TRBJ1-5,NA,CASSSFIKSNQPQHF,TGTGCCAGCAGTTCCTTCATTAAAAGCAATCAGCCCCAGCATTTT
TRBV6-5,many,TRBJ2-2,NA,CASSYITGTGELFF,TGTGCCAGCAGTTATATCACGGGCACCGGGGAGCTGTTTTTT
TRBV6-1,many,TRBJ1-5,NA,CASSPGRPGQPQHF,TGTGCCAGCAGTCCCGGACGGCCTGGCCAGCCCCAGCATTTT
TRBV7-8,NA,TRBJ1-2,NA,CASSLAPGTVNYGYTF,TGTGCCAGCAGCTTAGCGCCCGGGACGGTCAACTATGGCTACACCTTC
TRBV5-5,many,TRBJ2-5,TRBD2,CASSLGGSGRYLETQYF,TGTGCCAGCAGCTTGGGTGGTAGCGGGAGGTATTTAGAGACCCAGTACTTC
TRBV10-3,many,TRBJ2-1,TRBD2,CATRTSSYNEQFF,TGTGCCACCCGGACTAGCTCCTACAATGAGCAGTTCTTC
TRBV4-3,NA,TRBJ1-5,NA,CASSQGPWEPQHF,TGCGCCAGCAGCCAAGGGCCTTGGGAGCCCCAGCATTTT
TRBV29-1,many,TRBJ2-2,TRBD1,CSVGRGQGPGELFF,TGCAGCGTGGGACGGGGACAGGGACCCGGGGAGCTGTTTTTT
TRBV11-2,NA,TRBJ2-2,NA,CASSQPGGTNTGELFF,TGTGCCAGCAGCCAACCGGGGGGCACGAACACCGGGGAGCTGTTTTTT
TRBV5-1,many,TRBJ1-2,TRBD1,CASSSPGTERHRDHPDYGYTF,TGCGCCAGCAGCTCGCCCGGGACAGAACGTCACCGGGATCATCCCGACTATGGCTACACCTTC
TRBV18,NA,TRBJ1-2,TRBD1,CASSTTGGNYGYTF,TGTGCCAGCTCTACTACAGGGGGTAACTATGGCTACACCTTC
TRBV27,many,TRBJ1-1,NA,CATGDRSEAFF,TGTGCCACCGGAGACAGGTCTGAAGCTTTCTTT
TRBV10-3,many,TRBJ2-2,NA,CAIQGLANTGELFF,TGTGCCATCCAAGGGCTCGCGAACACCGGGGAGCTGTTTTTT
TRBV5-1,many,TRBJ1-2,NA,CASSLALAAGGYTF,TGCGCCAGCAGCTTGGCCCTAGCGGCAGGAGGCTACACCTTC
TRBV12-3/TRBV12-4,many,TRBJ2-1,NA,CASSFFGLDNEQFF,TGTGCCAGCAGTTTTTTCGGACTGGACAATGAGCAGTTCTTC